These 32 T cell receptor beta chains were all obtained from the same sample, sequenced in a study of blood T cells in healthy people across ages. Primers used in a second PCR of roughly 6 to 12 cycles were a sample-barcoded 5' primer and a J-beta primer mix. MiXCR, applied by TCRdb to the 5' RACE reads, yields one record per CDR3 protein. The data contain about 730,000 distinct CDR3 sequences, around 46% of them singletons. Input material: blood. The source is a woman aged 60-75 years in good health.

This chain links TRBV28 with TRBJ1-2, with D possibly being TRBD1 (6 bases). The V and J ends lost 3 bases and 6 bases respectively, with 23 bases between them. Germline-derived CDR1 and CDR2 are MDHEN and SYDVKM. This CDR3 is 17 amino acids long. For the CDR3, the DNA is TGTGCCAGCAGTTTTGGGGGGGCCACCTTGGGCCTCCATGGCTACACCTTC. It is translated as CASSFGGATLGLHGYTF.

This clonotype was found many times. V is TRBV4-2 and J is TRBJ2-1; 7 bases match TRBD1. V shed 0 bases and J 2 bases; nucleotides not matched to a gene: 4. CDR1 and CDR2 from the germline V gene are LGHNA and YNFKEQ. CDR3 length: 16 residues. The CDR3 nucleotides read TGTGCCAGCAGCCAAGATCGGGACAGAACCTACAATGAGCAGTTCTTC. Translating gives CASSQDRDRTYNEQFF.

CDR3 loop: CASRINRAENTEAFF. The DNA for the CDR3 is TGTGCCAGCAGAATAAACAGGGCCGAGAACACTGAAGCTTTCTTT. This chain links TRBV2 with TRBJ1-1, with a weak D call TRBD1 (6 bases). The germline gives CDR1 SNHLY, CDR2 FYNNEI. With 6 bases removed from V and 1 base from J, the gap between germline ends came to 15 bases. There are 15 residues in the CDR3.

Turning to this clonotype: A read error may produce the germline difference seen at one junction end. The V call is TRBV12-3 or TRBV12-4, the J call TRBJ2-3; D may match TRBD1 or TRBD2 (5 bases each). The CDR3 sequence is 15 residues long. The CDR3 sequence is CASSFVRAATGTQYF. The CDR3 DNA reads TGTGCCAGCAGTTTCGTCAGAGCGGCCACAGGTACGCAGTATTTT.

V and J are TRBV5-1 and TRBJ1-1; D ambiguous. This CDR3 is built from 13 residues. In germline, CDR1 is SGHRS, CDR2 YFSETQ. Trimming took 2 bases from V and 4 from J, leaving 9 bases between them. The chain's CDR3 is CASSFRRSTEAFF. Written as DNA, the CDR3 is TGCGCCAGCAGCTTTAGGCGGAGCACTGAAGCTTTCTTT. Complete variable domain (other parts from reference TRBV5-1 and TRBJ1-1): KAGVTQTPRYLIKTRGQQVTLSCSPISGHRSVSWYQQTPGQGLQFLFEYFSETQRNKGNFPGRFSGRQFSNSRSEMNVSTLELGDSALYLCASSFRRSTEAFFGQGTRLTVV.

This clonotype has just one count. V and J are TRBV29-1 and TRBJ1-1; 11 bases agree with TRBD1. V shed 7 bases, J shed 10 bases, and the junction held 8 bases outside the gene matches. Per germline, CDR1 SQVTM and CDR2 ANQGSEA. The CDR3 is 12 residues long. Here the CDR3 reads CSAAGTGGLAFF. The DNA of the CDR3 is TGCAGCGCTGCCGGGACAGGGGGTTTAGCTTTCTTT. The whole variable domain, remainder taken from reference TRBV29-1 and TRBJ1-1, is SAVISQKPSRDICQRGTSLTIQCQVDSQVTMMFWYRQQPGQSLTLIATANQGSEATYESGFVIDKFPISRPNLTFSTLTVSNMSPEDSSIYLCSAAGTGGLAFFGQGTRLTVV.

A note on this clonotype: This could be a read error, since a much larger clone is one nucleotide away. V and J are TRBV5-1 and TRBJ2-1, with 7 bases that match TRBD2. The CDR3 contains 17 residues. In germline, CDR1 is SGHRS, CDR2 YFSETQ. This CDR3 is CASSLEGVSGYYNEPFF. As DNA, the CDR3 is TGCGCCAGCAGCTTGGAAGGCGTTAGCGGGTATTACAATGAGCCGTTCTTC.

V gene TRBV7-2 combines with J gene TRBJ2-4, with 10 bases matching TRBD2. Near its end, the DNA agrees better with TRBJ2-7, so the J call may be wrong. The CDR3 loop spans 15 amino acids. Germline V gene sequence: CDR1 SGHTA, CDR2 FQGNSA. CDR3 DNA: TGTGCCAGCAGCTTCGCTAGCGGGAGTAACTACGAGCAGTACTTC. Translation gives CASSFASGSNYEQYF.

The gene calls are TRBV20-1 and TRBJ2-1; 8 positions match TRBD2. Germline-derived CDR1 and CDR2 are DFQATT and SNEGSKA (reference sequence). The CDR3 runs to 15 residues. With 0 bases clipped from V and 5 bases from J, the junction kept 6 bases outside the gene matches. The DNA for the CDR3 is TGCAGTGCTAGAGATGGAGCGGGAGTCCACAATGAGCAGTTCTTC. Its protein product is CSARDGAGVHNEQFF.

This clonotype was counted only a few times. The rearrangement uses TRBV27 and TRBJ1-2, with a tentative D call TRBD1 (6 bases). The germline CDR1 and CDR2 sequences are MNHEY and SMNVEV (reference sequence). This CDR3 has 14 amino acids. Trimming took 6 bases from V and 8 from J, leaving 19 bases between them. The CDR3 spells CASSQGQYLGGYTF. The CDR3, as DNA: TGTGCCAGCAGCCAGGGGCAGTATCTGGGAGGCTACACCTTC.

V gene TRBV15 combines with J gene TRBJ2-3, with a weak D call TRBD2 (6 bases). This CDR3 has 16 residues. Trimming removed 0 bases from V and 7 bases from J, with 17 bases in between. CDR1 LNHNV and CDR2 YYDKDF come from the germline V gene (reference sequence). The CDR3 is CATSRDTRGPGHTQYF. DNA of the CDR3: TGTGCCACCAGCAGAGATACGCGGGGCCCAGGCCATACGCAGTATTTT.

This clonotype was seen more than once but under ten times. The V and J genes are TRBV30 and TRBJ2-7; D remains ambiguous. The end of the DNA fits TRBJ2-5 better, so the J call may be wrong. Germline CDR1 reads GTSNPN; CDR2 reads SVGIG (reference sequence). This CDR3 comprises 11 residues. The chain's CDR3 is CAWSVIETQYF. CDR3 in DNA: TGTGCCTGGAGTGTAATAGAGACCCAGTACTTC.

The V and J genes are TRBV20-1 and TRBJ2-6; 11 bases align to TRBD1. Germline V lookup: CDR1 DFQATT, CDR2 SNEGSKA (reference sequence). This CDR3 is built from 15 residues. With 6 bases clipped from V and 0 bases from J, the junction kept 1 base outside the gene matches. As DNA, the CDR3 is TGCAGTGCCGGACAGGGGGCCTCTGGGGCCAACGTCCTGACTTTC. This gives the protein CSAGQGASGANVLTF.

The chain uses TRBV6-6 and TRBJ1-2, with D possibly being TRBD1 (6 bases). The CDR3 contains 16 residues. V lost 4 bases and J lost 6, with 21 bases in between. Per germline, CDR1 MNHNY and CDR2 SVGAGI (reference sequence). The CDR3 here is CASSSPGGGGVDGYTF. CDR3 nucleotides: TGTGCCAGCAGTTCCCCGGGTGGGGGGGGCGTGGATGGCTACACCTTC.

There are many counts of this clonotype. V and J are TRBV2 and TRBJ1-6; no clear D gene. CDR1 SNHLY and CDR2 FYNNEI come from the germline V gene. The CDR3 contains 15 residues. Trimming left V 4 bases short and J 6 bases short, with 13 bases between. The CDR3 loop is CASSARDPANSPLHF. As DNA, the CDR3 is TGTGCCAGCAGTGCCCGAGATCCGGCTAATTCACCCCTCCACTTT.

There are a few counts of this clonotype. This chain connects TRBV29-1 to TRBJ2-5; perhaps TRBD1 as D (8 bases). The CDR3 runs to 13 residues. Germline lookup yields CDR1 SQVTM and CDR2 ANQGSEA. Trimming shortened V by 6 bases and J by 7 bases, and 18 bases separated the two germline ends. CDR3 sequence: CSVGWTGRGTQYF. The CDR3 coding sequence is TGCAGCGTGGGGTGGACAGGGAGGGGGACCCAGTACTTC.

The CDR3 region has the DNA TGTGCCAGTAGTCCCCGACAGGGTAATAGCAATCAGCCCCAGCATTTT. Amino acids: CASSPRQGNSNQPQHF. The J gene is TRBJ1-5, the V gene TRBV19; 7 positions match TRBD1. Germline CDR1 reads LNHDA; CDR2 reads SQIVND (reference sequence). V lost 5 bases, J lost 0 bases, and 7 bases stayed unmatched. The CDR3 is 16 amino acids.

CDR3 sequence (DNA): TGTGCCAGCAGCCCCCTAGGAGGCCAGGGGACTGAAGCTTTCTTT. Translation: CASSPLGGQGTEAFF. The chain couples TRBV7-3 to TRBJ1-1; weak D call: TRBD1 (6 bases). Germline CDR1 SGHTA, CDR2 FQGTGA. The CDR3 is made up of 15 amino acids. Trimming cost V 5 bases and J 5 bases, with 18 bases left between them.

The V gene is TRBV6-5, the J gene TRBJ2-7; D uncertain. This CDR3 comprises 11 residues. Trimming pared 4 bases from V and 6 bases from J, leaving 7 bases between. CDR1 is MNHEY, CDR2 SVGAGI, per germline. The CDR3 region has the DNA TGTGCCAGCAGTTCAGTTGGCGAGCAGTACTTC. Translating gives CASSSVGEQYF.

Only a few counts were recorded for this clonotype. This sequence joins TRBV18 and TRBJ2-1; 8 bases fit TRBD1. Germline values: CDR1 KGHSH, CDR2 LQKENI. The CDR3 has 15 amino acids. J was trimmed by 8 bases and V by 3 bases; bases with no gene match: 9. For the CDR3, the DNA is TGTGCCAGCTCACCTACCGGGACAGGAGGAGATGAGCAGTTCTTC. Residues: CASSPTGTGGDEQFF.

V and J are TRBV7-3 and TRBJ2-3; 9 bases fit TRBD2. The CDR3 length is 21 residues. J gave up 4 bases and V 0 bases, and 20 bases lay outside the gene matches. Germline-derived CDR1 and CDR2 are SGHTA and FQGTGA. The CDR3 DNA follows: TGTGCCAGCAGCTTAACGGTTCTAAGCGGGGGGCCTCCGTCTTATGCAGATACGCAGTATTTT. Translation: CASSLTVLSGGPPSYADTQYF.

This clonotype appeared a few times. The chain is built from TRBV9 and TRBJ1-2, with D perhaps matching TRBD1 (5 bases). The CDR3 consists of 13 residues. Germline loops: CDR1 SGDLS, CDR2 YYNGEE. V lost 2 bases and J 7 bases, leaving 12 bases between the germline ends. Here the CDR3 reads CASSVSGLGGYTF. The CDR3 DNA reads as TGTGCCAGCAGCGTTTCAGGGTTAGGTGGCTACACCTTC.

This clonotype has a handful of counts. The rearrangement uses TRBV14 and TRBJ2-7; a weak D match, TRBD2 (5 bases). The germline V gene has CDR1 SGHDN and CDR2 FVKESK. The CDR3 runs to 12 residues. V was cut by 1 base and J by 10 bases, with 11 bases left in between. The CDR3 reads CASSQGRTSQYF. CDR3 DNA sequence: TGTGCCAGCAGCCAAGGGAGGACGTCCCAGTACTTC.

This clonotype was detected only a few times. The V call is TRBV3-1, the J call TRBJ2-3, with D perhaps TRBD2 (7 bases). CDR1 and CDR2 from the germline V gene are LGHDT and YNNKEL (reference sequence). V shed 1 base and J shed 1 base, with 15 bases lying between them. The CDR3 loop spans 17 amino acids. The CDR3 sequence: CASSQGGAGAGTDTQYF. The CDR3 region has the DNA TGTGCCAGCAGCCAAGGGGGGGCGGGAGCGGGCACAGATACGCAGTATTTT.

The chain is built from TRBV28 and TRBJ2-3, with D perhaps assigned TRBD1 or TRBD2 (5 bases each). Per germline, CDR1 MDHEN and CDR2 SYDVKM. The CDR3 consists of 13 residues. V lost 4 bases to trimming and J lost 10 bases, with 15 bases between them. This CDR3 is CASSSGTLLAQYF. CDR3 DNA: TGTGCCAGCAGTTCCGGGACCCTCCTCGCGCAGTATTTT. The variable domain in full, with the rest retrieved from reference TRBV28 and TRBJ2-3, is DVKVTQSSRYLVKRTGEKVFLECVQDMDHENMFWYRQDPGLGLRLIYFSYDVKMKEKGDIPEGYSVSREKKERFSLILESASTNQTSMYLCASSSGTLLAQYFGPGTRLTVL.

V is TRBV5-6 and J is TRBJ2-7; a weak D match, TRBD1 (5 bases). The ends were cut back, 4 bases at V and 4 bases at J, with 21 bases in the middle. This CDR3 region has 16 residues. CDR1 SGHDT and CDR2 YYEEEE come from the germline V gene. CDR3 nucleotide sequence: TGTGCCAGCAGCCGTTACGACAGCGCACCGCTTTACGAGCAGTACTTC. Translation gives CASSRYDSAPLYEQYF.

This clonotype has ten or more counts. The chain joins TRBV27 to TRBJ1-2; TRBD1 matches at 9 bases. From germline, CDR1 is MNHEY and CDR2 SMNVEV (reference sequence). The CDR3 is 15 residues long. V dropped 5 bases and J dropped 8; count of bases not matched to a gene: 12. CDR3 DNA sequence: TGTGCCAGCAGTACACCGGGACAGGGCAACGTCGGCTACACCTTC. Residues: CASSTPGQGNVGYTF.

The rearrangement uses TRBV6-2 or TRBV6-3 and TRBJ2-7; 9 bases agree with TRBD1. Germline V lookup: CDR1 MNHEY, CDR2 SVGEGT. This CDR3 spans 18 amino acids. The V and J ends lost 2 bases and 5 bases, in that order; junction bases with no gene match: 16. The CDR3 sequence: CASSYPLAYRGQGDEQYF. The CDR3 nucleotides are TGTGCCAGCAGTTACCCCCTGGCCTACAGGGGGCAAGGGGACGAGCAGTACTTC.

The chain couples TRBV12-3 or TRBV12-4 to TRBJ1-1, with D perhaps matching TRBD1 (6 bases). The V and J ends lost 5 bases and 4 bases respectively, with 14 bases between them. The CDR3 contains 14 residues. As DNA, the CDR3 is TGTGCCAGCAGTCTAACAGGGATCGGCACTGAAGCTTTCTTT. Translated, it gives CASSLTGIGTEAFF.

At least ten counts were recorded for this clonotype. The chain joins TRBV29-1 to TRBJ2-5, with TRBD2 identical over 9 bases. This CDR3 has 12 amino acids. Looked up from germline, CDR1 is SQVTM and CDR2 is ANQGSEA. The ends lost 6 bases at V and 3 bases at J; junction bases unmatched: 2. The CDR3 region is CSVASGEETQYF. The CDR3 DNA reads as TGCAGCGTCGCTAGCGGGGAAGAGACCCAGTACTTC.

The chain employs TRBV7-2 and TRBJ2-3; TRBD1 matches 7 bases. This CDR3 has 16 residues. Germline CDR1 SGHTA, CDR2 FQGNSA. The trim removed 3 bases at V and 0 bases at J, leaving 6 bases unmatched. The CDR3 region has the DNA TGTGCCAGCAGCTTGCATGGGACAGCTAGCACAGATACGCAGTATTTT. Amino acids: CASSLHGTASTDTQYF.

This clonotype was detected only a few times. The CDR3 region has the DNA TGCAGTGCTAACAGACAGTCCGGGCCCCAGCATTTT. Encoded protein: CSANRQSGPQHF. The chain recombines TRBV20-1 with TRBJ1-5; a weak D match, TRBD1 (5 bases). The CDR3 runs 12 residues. Trimming pared 4 bases from V and 9 bases from J, leaving 13 bases between. From germline, CDR1 is DFQATT and CDR2 SNEGSKA (reference sequence).